This T cell receptor beta chain is drawn from a study of blood T cell repertoires in COVID-19. Overall study: The United States, Italy and Spain were the sources of the acute and convalescent COVID-19 samples. Sample material is recorded as cDNA or gDNA derived from T cells, B-cell-depleted T cells, or PBMCs.

The V end was cut by 0 bases, the J end by 5 bases, with 17 bases between. CDR3 length: 17 amino acids. CDR1 and CDR2 from the germline V gene are LGHDT and YNNKEL (reference sequence). In the original analysis: The assay estimated nucleated cells by amplifying reference gene primers. Sequencing was performed with immunoSEQ multiplex PCR; in TCRdb, only in-frame clones are kept and a portion is missing. That table is the source of V, J and clone size, and D and trimming were worked out from the DNA. Among roughly 100,000 clones listed, around 83% were seen once. The V gene is TRBV3-1 (or the pseudogene TRBV3-2), the J gene TRBJ2-1, with TRBD1 as a possible D gene (6 bases). The material sequenced was peripheral blood. This clonotype was sampled from a woman of 80 years or more with acute or convalescent COVID-19. The CDR3, as DNA: TGTGCCAGCAGCCAAGATTTTGGCAGGGGATGGAACAATGAGCAGTTCTTC. Translation: CASSQDFGRGWNNEQFF.